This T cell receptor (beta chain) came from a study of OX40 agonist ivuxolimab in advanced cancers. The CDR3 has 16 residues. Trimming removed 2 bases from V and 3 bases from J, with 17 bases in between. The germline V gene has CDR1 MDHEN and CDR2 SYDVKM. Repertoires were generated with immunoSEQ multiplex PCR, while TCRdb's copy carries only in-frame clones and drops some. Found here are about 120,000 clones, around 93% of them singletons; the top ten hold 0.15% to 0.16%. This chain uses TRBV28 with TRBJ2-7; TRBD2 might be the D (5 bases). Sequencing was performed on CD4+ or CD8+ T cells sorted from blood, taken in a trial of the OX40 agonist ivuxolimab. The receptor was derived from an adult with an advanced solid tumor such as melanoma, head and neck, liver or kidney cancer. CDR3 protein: CASSLIGRQGRYEQYF. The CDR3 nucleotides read TGTGCCAGCAGTTTAATAGGGAGACAAGGACGCTACGAGCAGTACTTC.